Below are 21 T cell receptor beta chains sequenced from a single sample in a study of blood T cell repertoires in COVID-19. The repertoire was sequenced with immunoSEQ multiplex PCR; TCRdb's copy has only in-frame clones and lacks some. The sample carries approximately 240,000 clones, about 80% recorded once. Sequenced sample: peripheral blood. The receptors were sampled from a woman in her twenties or thirties who had recovered from COVID-19.

J is TRBJ2-7 and V is TRBV6-5; 8 bases line up with TRBD1. Germline values: CDR1 MNHEY, CDR2 SVGAGI. This CDR3 has 16 amino acids. Trimming at V came to 4 bases and at J to 0 bases, leaving 8 bases not matched to a gene. The CDR3: CASSSDGTGRSYEQYF. The CDR3 DNA is TGTGCCAGCAGTTCAGATGGGACAGGCCGCTCCTACGAGCAGTACTTC.

The chain couples TRBV9 to TRBJ2-7; TRBD2 agrees at 12 bases. Trimming cost V 2 bases and J 1 base; bases outside gene matches: 1. There are 15 residues in the CDR3. Germline assignment: CDR1 SGDLS and CDR2 YYNGEE. The CDR3 DNA reads as TGTGCCAGCAGCGTCGGACTAGCGGGATCCTACGAGCAGTACTTC. Translated, it gives CASSVGLAGSYEQYF.

The chain links TRBV7-9 to TRBJ2-2; D might be TRBD2 (6 bases). CDR1 and CDR2 (germline): SEHNR, FQNEAQ (reference sequence). CDR3 length: 16 residues. Trimming pared 2 bases from V and 0 bases from J, leaving 10 bases between. Written as DNA, the CDR3 is TGTGCCAGCAGCTTAATTACGGGAGCGAACACCGGGGAGCTGTTTTTT. Translation gives CASSLITGANTGELFF.

The rearrangement uses TRBV5-1 and TRBJ2-3; TRBD2 agrees at 9 bases. Unmatched junction bases numbered 6, after V lost 0 bases and J lost 4 bases. The CDR3 spans 16 residues. The germline V gene encodes CDR1 SGHRS and CDR2 YFSETQ. The CDR3 DNA follows: TGCGCCAGCAGCTTGGGTGCTAGCGGGACCGCAGATACGCAGTATTTT. Translated: CASSLGASGTADTQYF.

The chain links TRBV28 to TRBJ1-2, with 10 bases that match TRBD1. The junction had 3 bases not matched to a gene; V was cut back by 7 bases and J by 4 bases. Germline CDR1 MDHEN, CDR2 SYDVKM. The CDR3 is 13 residues long. DNA of the CDR3: TGTGCCAGCACGGGGGACAGGGGCTATGGCTACACCTTC. The encoded protein is CASTGDRGYGYTF.

The rearrangement links TRBV9 to TRBJ2-7, with TRBD2 identical over 7 bases. Trimming at V came to 0 bases and at J to 3 bases, leaving 6 bases not matched to a gene. In germline, CDR1 is SGDLS, CDR2 YYNGEE. The CDR3 covers 15 residues. The chain's CDR3 is CASSVEASGYYEQYF. In DNA form, the CDR3 reads TGTGCCAGCAGCGTAGAGGCTAGCGGTTACTACGAGCAGTACTTC. The full variable domain, completed using reference TRBV9 and TRBJ2-7, is DSGVTQTPKHLITATGQRVTLRCSPRSGDLSVYWYQQSLDQGLQFLIQYYNGEERAKGNILERFSAQQFPDLHSELNLSSLELGDSALYFCASSVEASGYYEQYFGPGTRLTVT.

V is TRBV18 and J is TRBJ2-7; possible D gene TRBD2, 6 bases. CDR1 and CDR2 (germline): KGHSH, LQKENI. The CDR3 has 14 amino acids. Deletions cut 4 bases from V and 5 bases from J, with 15 bases between. For the CDR3, the DNA is TGTGCCAGCTCACTTTTAGAGTCGGGGGACGAGCAGTACTTC. This sequence encodes CASSLLESGDEQYF.

This clone was seen repeatedly, ten times or more. The genes are TRBV6-1 and TRBJ2-3; D perhaps matches TRBD1 (6 bases). The V gene's germline CDR1 is MNHNS and CDR2 SASEGT. The CDR3 runs 14 residues. The V and J ends lost 3 bases and 3 bases respectively, with 10 bases between them. The CDR3 DNA is TGTGCCAGCAGTGAGAGGACAGTGACAGATACGCAGTATTTT. It codes for CASSERTVTDTQYF.

The chain is built from TRBV27 and TRBJ1-5; TRBD1 aligns across 7 bases. There are 13 residues in the CDR3. The junction had 5 bases not matched to a gene; V was cut back by 10 bases and J by 2 bases. Germline loops: CDR1 MNHEY, CDR2 SMNVEV (reference sequence). In DNA form, the CDR3 reads TGTGCCATCGGGACAGCCGGCAATCAGCCCCAGCATTTT. This sequence encodes CAIGTAGNQPQHF.

This sequence joins TRBV15 and TRBJ2-3, with D unclear. CDR3 length: 13 residues. Trimming removed 2 bases from V and 4 bases from J, with 7 bases in between. Germline V gene lookup returns CDR1 LNHNV and CDR2 YYDKDF (reference sequence). This CDR3 reads CATSRSLADTQYF. CDR3 DNA sequence: TGTGCCACCAGCAGATCCCTCGCAGATACGCAGTATTTT.

The V and J genes are TRBV7-9 and TRBJ2-1; D perhaps matches TRBD2 (6 bases). V lost 5 bases to trimming and J lost 6 bases, with 20 bases between them. Germline CDR1 reads SEHNR; CDR2 reads FQNEAQ (reference sequence). The CDR3 is 16 amino acids. CDR3 region: CASSARGSGVGNEQFF. In nucleotides, the CDR3 is TGTGCCAGCAGCGCCCGAGGTTCGGGAGTTGGCAATGAGCAGTTCTTC.

The chain carries TRBV15 and TRBJ2-3, with 8 bases identical to TRBD2. Germline-derived CDR1 and CDR2 are LNHNV and YYDKDF (reference sequence). The CDR3 is 13 amino acids. The junction had 2 bases not matched to a gene; V was cut back by 7 bases and J by 2 bases. CDR3 nucleotides: TGTGCCACCAACGGGGGGGACACAGATACGCAGTATTTT. Protein product: CATNGGDTDTQYF.

The chain carries TRBV5-4 and TRBJ2-3, with D tentatively TRBD2 (5 bases). The CDR3 is made up of 16 amino acids. V was pared by 0 bases and J by 9 bases, with 20 bases between. Germline V gene sequence: CDR1 SGHNT, CDR2 YYREEE (reference sequence). CDR3 sequence reads: CASSLADGGSALTQYF. The CDR3 DNA reads as TGTGCCAGCAGCTTGGCCGATGGAGGCTCCGCGCTAACGCAGTATTTT.

The CDR3 protein is CASPGTGSGDTEAFF. The DNA of the CDR3 is TGTGCCAGCCCCGGGACAGGGAGCGGAGACACTGAAGCTTTCTTT. The chain has TRBV28 and TRBJ1-1, with 9 bases that match TRBD1. This CDR3 spans 15 amino acids. CDR1 and CDR2 from the germline V gene are MDHEN and SYDVKM. The junction had 10 bases not matched to a gene; V was cut back by 8 bases and J by 3 bases.

This clone has a single count. The CDR3 reads CASSLALGVGQPQHF. For the CDR3, the DNA is TGTGCCAGCAGCTTGGCGCTGGGAGTGGGACAGCCCCAGCATTTT. The V call is TRBV5-6, the J call TRBJ1-5, with D unclear. Germline CDR1 is SGHDT and CDR2 is YYEEEE. Trimming left V 0 bases short and J 7 bases short, with 14 bases between. This CDR3 region has 15 residues. The complete variable domain, with remaining parts taken from reference TRBV5-6 and TRBJ1-5, reads DAGVTQSPTHLIKTRGQQVTLRCSPKSGHDTVSWYQQALGQGPQFIFQYYEEEERQRGNFPDRFSGHQFPNYSSELNVNALLLGDSALYLCASSLALGVGQPQHFGDGTRLSIL.

This clone was seen at least ten times. Within the sample, other DNA sequences also encode this same CDR3. The chain recombines TRBV28 with TRBJ2-7, with 8 bases fitting TRBD1. Germline V gives CDR1 MDHEN, CDR2 SYDVKM. The CDR3 runs to 15 residues. V shed 7 bases and J 1 base; nucleotides not matched to a gene: 9. The CDR3 region has the DNA TGTGCCAGCACCTCGGGGACAGGTGGGTCCTACGAGCAGTACTTC. Translation gives CASTSGTGGSYEQYF. Full variable domain (rest looked up from reference TRBV28 and TRBJ2-7): DVKVTQSSRYLVKRTGEKVFLECVQDMDHENMFWYRQDPGLGLRLIYFSYDVKMKEKGDIPEGYSVSREKKERFSLILESASTNQTSMYLCASTSGTGGSYEQYFGPGTRLTVT.

This clone has a single count. This rearrangement joins TRBV7-3 to TRBJ2-5; possible D gene TRBD2, 5 bases. Trimming took 5 bases from V and 3 from J, leaving 10 bases between them. This CDR3 contains 13 residues. The germline V gene has CDR1 SGHTA and CDR2 FQGTGA. This chain's CDR3 is CASSRDYEETQYF. The CDR3 nucleotides read TGTGCCAGCAGCCGTGACTATGAAGAGACCCAGTACTTC.

The CDR3 region has the DNA TGTGCCACCAGTGAGCCTACAGGGGGCATCGGGAGTGATACGCAGTATTTT. It is translated as CATSEPTGGIGSDTQYF. The chain couples TRBV24-1 to TRBJ2-3, with 9 bases aligning to TRBD1. CDR1 and CDR2 (germline): KGHDR, SFDVKD. The CDR3 spans 17 residues. The trim removed 4 bases at V and 6 bases at J, leaving 13 bases unmatched.

The rearrangement joins TRBV4-1 to TRBJ2-1, with 7 bases aligning to TRBD2. CDR3 size: 15 residues. With 0 bases clipped from V and 3 bases from J, the junction kept 2 bases outside the gene matches. Germline V gene sequence: CDR1 MGHRA, CDR2 YSYEKL. CDR3 sequence: CASSQERESYNEQFF. The CDR3 nucleotides read TGCGCCAGCAGCCAAGAGCGGGAGAGCTACAATGAGCAGTTCTTC.

This clone was recorded at least ten times. The chain couples TRBV29-1 to TRBJ2-5, with D uncertain. Per germline, CDR1 SQVTM and CDR2 ANQGSEA. The V and J ends lost 0 bases and 5 bases respectively, with 7 bases between them. CDR3 length equals 12 residues. DNA for the CDR3: TGCAGCGTTGAAGATGCCGGGGAGACCCAGTACTTC. Its translation: CSVEDAGETQYF.

J is TRBJ2-1 and V is TRBV29-1; 7 nucleotides match TRBD1. The CDR3 length is 12 residues. The germline gives CDR1 SQVTM, CDR2 ANQGSEA. Unmatched junction bases numbered 2, after V lost 4 bases and J lost 5 bases. The CDR3: CSVGDSHNEQFF. DNA for the CDR3: TGCAGCGTTGGGGACAGTCACAATGAGCAGTTCTTC.